This entry is about one TCR beta chain. The CDR3 has 15 residues. Looked up from germline, CDR1 is GTSNPN and CDR2 is SVGIG (reference sequence). Trimming removed 0 bases at V and 8 bases at J, with 17 bases between. These data belong to a study of long-term antiretroviral therapy in people with HIV. Researchers ran immunoSEQ v3.0 at survey level. Clones were sequenced by immunoSEQ multiplex PCR, and TCRdb holds only the in-frame ones, with some missing. The sample lists fewer than 25,000 clones, 85% to 90% occurring once. The sequenced sample was unsorted PBMCs, obtained 1.8 years before starting antiretroviral therapy. This chain uses TRBV30 with TRBJ2-1; possibly TRBD1 for D (6 bases). The receptor's source is a woman in her 30s with HIV. The CDR3 DNA sequence: TGTGCCTGGAGTGTAGGAACGGCAGGGGCGGATGAGCAGTTCTTC. Protein sequence: CAWSVGTAGADEQFF. The variable domain in full, with the rest retrieved from reference TRBV30 and TRBJ2-1, is SQTIHQWPATLVQPVGSPLSLECTVEGTSNPNLYWYRQAAGRGLQLLFYSVGIGQISSEVPQNLSASRPQDRQFILSSKKLLLSDSGFYLCAWSVGTAGADEQFFGPGTRLTVL.